The 2 T cell receptor beta chains below all came from one sample that was sequenced in a study of blood T cell repertoires in COVID-19. The repertoire was sequenced with immunoSEQ multiplex PCR; TCRdb's copy has only in-frame clones and lacks some. The sample lists about 280,000 clones, around 88% occurring once. The specimen was peripheral blood. These receptor sequences come from a man aged 35-49 years with acute or convalescent COVID-19.

The V call is TRBV5-1, the J call TRBJ2-4, with 7 bases aligning to TRBD1. Germline V gene sequence: CDR1 SGHRS, CDR2 YFSETQ. This CDR3 is 16 amino acids long. V lost 0 bases and J lost 0; bases outside the gene matches: 3. DNA of the CDR3: TGCGCCAGCAGCTTGGGGGACAGCTTAGCCAAAAACATTCAGTACTTC. Amino acid sequence: CASSLGDSLAKNIQYF.

This clone was detected once. V usage is TRBV20-1 and J usage is TRBJ2-4; 9 bases map to TRBD1. The J segment lost 7 bases and the V segment lost 3 bases, leaving 7 bases of the junction unmatched. CDR3 size: 14 residues. Germline V gene data show CDR1 as DFQATT and CDR2 as SNEGSKA (reference sequence). As DNA, the CDR3 is TGCAGTGCTAGTACCGGGACAGGGACCAACATTCAGTACTTC. Translation gives CSASTGTGTNIQYF.